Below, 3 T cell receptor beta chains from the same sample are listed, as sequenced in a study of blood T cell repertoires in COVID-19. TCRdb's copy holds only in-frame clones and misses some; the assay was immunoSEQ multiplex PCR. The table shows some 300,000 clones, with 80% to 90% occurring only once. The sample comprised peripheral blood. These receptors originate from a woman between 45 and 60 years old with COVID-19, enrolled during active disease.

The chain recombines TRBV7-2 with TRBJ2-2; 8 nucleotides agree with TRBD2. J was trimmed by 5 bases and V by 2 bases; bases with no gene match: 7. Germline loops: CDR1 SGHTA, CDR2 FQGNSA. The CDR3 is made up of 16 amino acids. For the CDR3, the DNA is TGTGCCAGCAGCTTAAACCCAGCGGGAGTAACCGGGGAGCTGTTTTTT. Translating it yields CASSLNPAGVTGELFF.

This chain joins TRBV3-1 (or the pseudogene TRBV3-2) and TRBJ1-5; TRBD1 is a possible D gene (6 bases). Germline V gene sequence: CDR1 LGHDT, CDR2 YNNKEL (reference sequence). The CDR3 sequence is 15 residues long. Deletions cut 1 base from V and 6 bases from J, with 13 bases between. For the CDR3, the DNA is TGTGCCAGCAGCCAAGGGGCAGGGGCAGGTCAGCCCCAGCATTTT. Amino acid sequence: CASSQGAGAGQPQHF.

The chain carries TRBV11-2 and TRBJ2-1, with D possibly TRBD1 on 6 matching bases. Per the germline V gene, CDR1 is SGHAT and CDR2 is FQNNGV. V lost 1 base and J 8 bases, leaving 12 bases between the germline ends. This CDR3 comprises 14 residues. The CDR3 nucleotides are TGTGCCAGCAGCTTAGCTCGGAACAGGGATGAGCAGTTCTTC. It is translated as CASSLARNRDEQFF. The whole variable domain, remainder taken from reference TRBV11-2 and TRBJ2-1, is EAGVAQSPRYKIIEKRQSVAFWCNPISGHATLYWYQQILGQGPKLLIQFQNNGVVDDSQLPKDRFSAERLKGVDSTLKIQPAKLEDSAVYLCASSLARNRDEQFFGPGTRLTVL.